The present T cell receptor (beta chain) was sequenced within a study of blood T cell repertoires in COVID-19. Across the study: The samples span acute and convalescent COVID-19 from the United States, Italy and Spain.

Here immunoSEQ multiplex PCR was the method, and the copy in TCRdb shows in-frame clones only, minus some. This table has 150,000 to 200,000 clones, 75% to 90% appearing once. CDR3 length: 15 amino acids. Germline V gene data show CDR1 as LGHNA and CDR2 as YNFKEQ. V dropped 1 base and J dropped 2; count of bases not matched to a gene: 0. V is TRBV4-2 and J is TRBJ1-4; 8 bases align to TRBD1. The sample consisted of peripheral blood. The origin of this receptor is a human donor with active or convalescent COVID-19. The donor label of this sample is uncertain. CDR3 bases: TGTGCCAGCAGCCAAGCAGGGGGCACTAATGAAAAACTGTTTTTT. It codes for CASSQAGGTNEKLFF.